What follows are 16 T cell receptor beta chains derived from one specimen sequenced in a study of cytomegalovirus exposure and HLA in healthy donors. The primer mix had 60 Vbeta and 13 Jbeta primers. Repertoires were generated with immunoSEQ multiplex PCR, while TCRdb's copy carries only in-frame clones and drops some. This sample has approximately 100,000 clones, with 10% found just once. Sample: PBMCs. These receptors were collected from a man aged 40-49 years in good health and CMV-seropositive.

This clone was counted at least ten times. The chain combines TRBV15 with TRBJ1-5; D may be TRBD1 (5 bases). This CDR3 is 13 amino acids long. V shed 5 bases and J shed 7 bases, with 12 bases lying between them. The V gene's germline CDR1 is LNHNV and CDR2 YYDKDF (reference sequence). The CDR3 region is CATSPTGDQPQHF. The CDR3 coding sequence is TGTGCCACCAGCCCTACGGGGGACCAGCCCCAGCATTTT.

The chain recombines TRBV4-1 with TRBJ2-1; D gene ambiguous. The V gene's germline CDR1 is MGHRA and CDR2 YSYEKL. The CDR3 runs 12 residues. Trimming took off 0 bases at V and 5 bases at J, with 2 bases between the two ends. Here the CDR3 DNA reads TGCGCCAGCAGCCAAGATAACAATGAGCAGTTCTTC. It translates to CASSQDNNEQFF.

This clone was observed a few times. Other DNA sequences in this specimen translate into the identical CDR3. V is TRBV4-3 and J is TRBJ2-7; tentatively, D is TRBD2 (5 bases). The CDR3 consists of 14 residues. V lost 0 bases and J lost 4, with 10 bases in between. Germline CDR1 LGHNA, CDR2 YSLEER. The CDR3 protein is CASSQDRRAYEQYF. CDR3 in DNA: TGCGCCAGCAGCCAAGACAGGCGGGCTTACGAGCAGTACTTC.

This chain links TRBV7-9 with TRBJ2-7, with D unresolved. The germline gives CDR1 SEHNR, CDR2 FQNEAQ (reference sequence). The CDR3 extends over 14 amino acids. The V end lost 2 bases, the J end lost 2 bases, and 10 bases lay between the germline ends. The CDR3 spells CASSLSEATYEQYF. The CDR3 nucleotides read TGTGCCAGCAGCTTAAGCGAGGCAACCTACGAGCAGTACTTC.

This clone has just a few counts. V usage is TRBV5-1 and J usage is TRBJ2-7, with TRBD1 as a possible D gene (7 bases). The CDR3 consists of 15 residues. The germline gives CDR1 SGHRS, CDR2 YFSETQ. Trimming stripped 4 bases from V and 3 bases from J, with 17 bases between. CDR3 sequence: CASSQTGEAGYEQYF. In DNA, the CDR3 is TGCGCCAGCAGCCAAACAGGGGAGGCGGGCTACGAGCAGTACTTC.

This chain joins TRBV7-9 and TRBJ2-7; 10 bases map to TRBD2. This CDR3 region has 13 residues. Germline V gives CDR1 SEHNR, CDR2 FQNEAQ (reference sequence). V trimming: 11 bases; J trimming: 8 bases; junction bases outside the gene matches: 12. The CDR3 spells CAGGTSGNTKQYF. The DNA of the CDR3 is TGTGCCGGAGGAACTAGCGGGAATACGAAGCAGTACTTC.

This clone was recorded a few times. Different DNA sequences within this sample yield the same CDR3. The chain recombines TRBV5-6 with TRBJ2-1, with 9 bases fitting TRBD1. The CDR3 totals 15 residues. Germline trimming cut 4 bases from V and 3 bases from J; bases unmatched to any gene: 5. Germline lookup yields CDR1 SGHDT and CDR2 YYEEEE. As DNA, the CDR3 is TGTGCCAGCAGCCAGGACAGGGGCAACTACAATGAGCAGTTCTTC. Protein: CASSQDRGNYNEQFF. The entire variable domain, with the rest obtained from reference TRBV5-6 and TRBJ2-1, is as follows: DAGVTQSPTHLIKTRGQQVTLRCSPKSGHDTVSWYQQALGQGPQFIFQYYEEEERQRGNFPDRFSGHQFPNYSSELNVNALLLGDSALYLCASSQDRGNYNEQFFGPGTRLTVL.

DNA for the CDR3: TGTGCCAGCAGTGACTCGGATCCGGGGATCGGTGAGCAGTTCTTC. Translation: CASSDSDPGIGEQFF. V gene TRBV6-4 combines with J gene TRBJ2-1, with TRBD2 as a possible D gene (5 bases). The ends were cut back, 0 bases at V and 9 bases at J, with 15 bases in the middle. CDR3 length equals 15 residues. CDR1 and CDR2 from the germline V gene are MRHNA and SNTAGT.

Concerning this clone: This CDR3 is also generated by other DNA sequences in the sample. The chain uses TRBV6-1 and TRBJ1-4; 8 positions match TRBD1. Germline CDR1 reads MNHNS; CDR2 reads SASEGT. The CDR3 loop spans 14 amino acids. J was trimmed by 7 bases and V by 1 base; bases with no gene match: 2. CDR3 nucleotides: TGTGCCAGCAGTGAAGGGACAGGGCGTGAAAAACTGTTTTTT. This codes for CASSEGTGREKLFF.

There are a few counts of this clone. The gene calls are TRBV10-2 and TRBJ2-2, with D perhaps TRBD2 (6 bases). The CDR3 has 15 amino acids. Germline V gene lookup returns CDR1 WSHSY and CDR2 SAAADI. V was cut by 4 bases and J by 6 bases, with 15 bases left in between. The CDR3 protein is CASSGARGKAGELFF. CDR3 DNA sequence: TGCGCCAGCAGTGGGGCGCGGGGAAAGGCCGGGGAGCTGTTTTTT.

This clone was seen more than once but under ten times. CDR3 in DNA: TGTGCCAGCAGCTTAGTTTTGTTGATGTCCCGGGACAGGGGAGGGGAAAGGTACTTC. Protein sequence: CASSLVLLMSRDRGGERYF. This chain joins TRBV7-2 and TRBJ2-4; 10 bases line up with TRBD1. The CDR3 is made up of 19 amino acids. The V gene's germline CDR1 is SGHTA and CDR2 FQGNSA. Trimming removed 1 base from V and 15 bases from J; junction bases left unmatched: 24. The full variable domain, in which reference TRBV7-2 and TRBJ2-4 provide the parts outside the CDR3, is GAGVSQSPSNKVTEKGKDVELRCDPISGHTALYWYRQSLGQGLEFLIYFQGNSAPDKSGLPSDRFSAERTGGSVSTLTIQRTQQEDSAVYLCASSLVLLMSRDRGGERYFGAGTRLSVL.

This clone was seen a few times. This sequence joins TRBV6-1 and TRBJ1-5; TRBD1 agrees at 7 bases. The CDR3 loop spans 15 amino acids. Looked up from germline, CDR1 is MNHNS and CDR2 is SASEGT. Losses at the gene ends were 4 bases for V and 6 bases for J; bases not matched to a gene: 9. The CDR3 region is CASSGEGGVGQPQHF. DNA of the CDR3: TGTGCCAGCAGTGGTGAAGGGGGCGTCGGTCAGCCCCAGCATTTT.

This clone was seen more than once but under ten times. The V and J genes are TRBV19 and TRBJ2-5; the match to TRBD1 covers 8 bases. The CDR3 loop spans 16 amino acids. V lost 5 bases and J lost 5; bases outside the gene matches: 13. CDR1 and CDR2 (germline): LNHDA, SQIVND (reference sequence). The CDR3 sequence: CASSDRDRPLGETQYF. The CDR3 DNA sequence: TGTGCCAGTAGTGACCGGGACAGGCCCCTCGGGGAGACCCAGTACTTC.

The rearrangement uses TRBV7-9 and TRBJ1-5, with D perhaps TRBD1 (6 bases). This CDR3 has 15 amino acids. Germline V lookup: CDR1 SEHNR, CDR2 FQNEAQ (reference sequence). Trimming removed 1 base from V and 2 bases from J, with 9 bases in between. The CDR3 DNA sequence: TGTGCCAGCAGCTTAGGGACAGCACGCAATCAGCCCCAGCATTTT. Amino acids: CASSLGTARNQPQHF.

This clone was observed a few times. The gene calls are TRBV7-9 and TRBJ2-1, with TRBD1 identical over 9 bases. V was clipped by 7 bases and J by 7 bases; unmatched bases: 8. Per the germline V gene, CDR1 is SEHNR and CDR2 is FQNEAQ (reference sequence). The CDR3 loop spans 14 amino acids. The CDR3, as DNA: TGTGCCAGCATCATGACAGGGGGTGAAAATGAGCAGTTCTTC. The encoded protein is CASIMTGGENEQFF.

The chain combines TRBV7-6 with TRBJ2-1; no definite D call. Per germline, CDR1 SGHVS and CDR2 FNYEAQ. Between the trimmed V and J ends, which lost 5 bases and 7 bases, there was a span of 12 bases. The CDR3 spans 13 residues. In nucleotides, the CDR3 is TGTGCCAGCAGCCCAACTGCCTCTAATGAGCAGTTCTTC. Translation: CASSPTASNEQFF.